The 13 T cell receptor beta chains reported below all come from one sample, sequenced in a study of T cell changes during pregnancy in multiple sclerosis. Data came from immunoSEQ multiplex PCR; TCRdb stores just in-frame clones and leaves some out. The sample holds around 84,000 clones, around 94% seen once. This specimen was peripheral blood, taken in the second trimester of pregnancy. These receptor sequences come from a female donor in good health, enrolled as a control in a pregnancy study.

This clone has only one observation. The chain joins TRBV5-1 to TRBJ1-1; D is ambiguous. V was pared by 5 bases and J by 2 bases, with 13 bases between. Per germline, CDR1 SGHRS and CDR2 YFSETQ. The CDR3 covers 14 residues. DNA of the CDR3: TGCGCCAGCAGTGAGGGCAGTCTTAACACTGAAGCTTTCTTT. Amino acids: CASSEGSLNTEAFF.

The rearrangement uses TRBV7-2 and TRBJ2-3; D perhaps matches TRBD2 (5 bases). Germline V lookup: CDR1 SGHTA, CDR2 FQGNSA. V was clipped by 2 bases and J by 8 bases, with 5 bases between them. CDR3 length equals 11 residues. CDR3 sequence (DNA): TGTGCCAGCAGCTTAAGCGGTACGCAGTATTTT. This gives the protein CASSLSGTQYF.

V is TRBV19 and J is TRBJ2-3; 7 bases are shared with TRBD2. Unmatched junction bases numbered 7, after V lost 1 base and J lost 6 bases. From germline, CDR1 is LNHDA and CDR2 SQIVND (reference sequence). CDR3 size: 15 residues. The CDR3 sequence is CASSIGGGSGDTQYF. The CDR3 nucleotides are TGTGCCAGTAGTATAGGTGGCGGGAGCGGCGATACGCAGTATTTT. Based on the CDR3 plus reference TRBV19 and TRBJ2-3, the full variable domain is DGGITQSPKYLFRKEGQNVTLSCEQNLNHDAMYWYRQDPGQGLRLIYYSQIVNDFQKGDIAEGYSVSREKKESFPLTVTSAQKNPTAFYLCASSIGGGSGDTQYFGPGTRLTVL.

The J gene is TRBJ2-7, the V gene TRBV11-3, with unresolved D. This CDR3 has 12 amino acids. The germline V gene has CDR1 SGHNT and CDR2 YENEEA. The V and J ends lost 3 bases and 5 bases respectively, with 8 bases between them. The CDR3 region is CASSFLHNEQYF. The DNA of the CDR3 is TGTGCCAGCAGCTTTCTCCACAACGAGCAGTACTTC.

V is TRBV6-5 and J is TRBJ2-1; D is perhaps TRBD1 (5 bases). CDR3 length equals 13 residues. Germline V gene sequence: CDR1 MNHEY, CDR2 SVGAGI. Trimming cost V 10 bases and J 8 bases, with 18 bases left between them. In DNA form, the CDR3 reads TGTGCCACCTACTGGGGCACTACACATGAGCAGTTCTTC. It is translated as CATYWGTTHEQFF.

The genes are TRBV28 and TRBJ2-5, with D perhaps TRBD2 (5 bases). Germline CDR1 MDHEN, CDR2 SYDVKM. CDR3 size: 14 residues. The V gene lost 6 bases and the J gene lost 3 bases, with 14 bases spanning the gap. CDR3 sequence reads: CASRLSYGEETQYF. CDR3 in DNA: TGTGCCAGCAGGCTATCGTACGGGGAAGAGACCCAGTACTTC.

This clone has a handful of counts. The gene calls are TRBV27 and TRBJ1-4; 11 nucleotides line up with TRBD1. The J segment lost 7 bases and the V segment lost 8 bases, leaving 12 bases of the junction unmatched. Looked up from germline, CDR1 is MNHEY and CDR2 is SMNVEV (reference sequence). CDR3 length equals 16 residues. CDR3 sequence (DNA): TGTGCCAGCTCCATCCCGGGACAGGGGGAACGTGAAAAACTGTTTTTT. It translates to CASSIPGQGEREKLFF.

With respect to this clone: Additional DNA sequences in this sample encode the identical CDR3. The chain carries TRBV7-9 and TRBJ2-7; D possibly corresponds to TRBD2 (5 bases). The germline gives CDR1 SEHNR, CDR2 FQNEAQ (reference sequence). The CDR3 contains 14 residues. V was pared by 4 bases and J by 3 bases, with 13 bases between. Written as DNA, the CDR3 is TGTGCCAGCAGCTCCGCTAGCTCCCGCTACGAGCAGTACTTC. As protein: CASSSASSRYEQYF.

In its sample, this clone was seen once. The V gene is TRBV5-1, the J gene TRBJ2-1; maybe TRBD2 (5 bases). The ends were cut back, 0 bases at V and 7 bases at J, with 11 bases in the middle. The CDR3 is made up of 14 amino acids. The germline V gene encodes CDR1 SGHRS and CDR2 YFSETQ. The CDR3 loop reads CASSLGELWNEQFF. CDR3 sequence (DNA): TGCGCCAGCAGCTTGGGGGAGTTGTGGAATGAGCAGTTCTTC.

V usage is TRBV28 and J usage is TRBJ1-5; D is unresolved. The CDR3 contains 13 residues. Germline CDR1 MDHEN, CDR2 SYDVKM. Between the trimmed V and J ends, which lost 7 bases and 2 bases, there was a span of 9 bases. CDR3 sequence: CASISGGNQPQHF. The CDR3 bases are TGTGCCAGCATTTCCGGGGGCAATCAGCCCCAGCATTTT.

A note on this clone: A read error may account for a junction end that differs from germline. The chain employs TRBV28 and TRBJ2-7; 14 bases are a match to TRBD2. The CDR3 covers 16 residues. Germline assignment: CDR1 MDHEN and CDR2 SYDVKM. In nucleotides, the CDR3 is TGTGCCAACAGTTCGGGACTAGCGGGAGCCTTCGGCGAGCAGTACTTC. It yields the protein CANSSGLAGAFGEQYF.

The CDR3: CASSRTQAYGTEAFF. CDR3 in DNA: TGTGCCAGCTCACGTACACAGGCGTACGGCACTGAAGCTTTCTTT. This sequence joins TRBV18 and TRBJ1-1; weak D call: TRBD1 (5 bases). Trimming took 4 bases from V and 4 from J, leaving 16 bases between them. The CDR3 has 15 residues. In germline, CDR1 is KGHSH, CDR2 LQKENI.

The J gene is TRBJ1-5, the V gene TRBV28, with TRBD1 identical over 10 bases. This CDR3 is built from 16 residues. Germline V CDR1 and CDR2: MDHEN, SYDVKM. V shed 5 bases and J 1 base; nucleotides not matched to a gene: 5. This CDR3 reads CASSRRQGASNQPQHF. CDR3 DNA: TGTGCCAGCAGTCGTCGACAGGGGGCGAGCAATCAGCCCCAGCATTTT.